This T cell receptor (beta chain) was sequenced during a study of T cells in localized non-small cell lung cancer. To note about this clone: Its antigen is as yet unknown.

Broader study findings: Sequence data derive from only one tumor region, so heterogeneity remains possible. Tumor trailed uninvolved adjacent lung in T cell clonality, which peaked there. Longer overall survival was seen with higher T cell density measured in blood. In adjacent lung, a median roughly 60 of the top 100 tumor clones were found.

Profiled with immunoSEQ multiplex PCR; TCRdb holds only in-frame clones, not every one. The table records roughly 50,000 clones, about nine tenths of them present only once. The CDR3 sequence is 13 residues long. The germline CDR1 and CDR2 sequences are SGHNT and YYREEE (reference sequence). Trimming took 4 bases from V and 0 from J, leaving 8 bases between them. The TCR sequence derives from a man between 40 and 75 years old with stage I lung adenocarcinoma. J is TRBJ2-7 and V is TRBV5-4; no firm D call. Specimen: peripheral blood, collected before any cancer treatment. CDR3 DNA: TGTGCCAGCAGCCCCCAAAGCTCCTACGAGCAGTACTTC. Its protein product is CASSPQSSYEQYF.